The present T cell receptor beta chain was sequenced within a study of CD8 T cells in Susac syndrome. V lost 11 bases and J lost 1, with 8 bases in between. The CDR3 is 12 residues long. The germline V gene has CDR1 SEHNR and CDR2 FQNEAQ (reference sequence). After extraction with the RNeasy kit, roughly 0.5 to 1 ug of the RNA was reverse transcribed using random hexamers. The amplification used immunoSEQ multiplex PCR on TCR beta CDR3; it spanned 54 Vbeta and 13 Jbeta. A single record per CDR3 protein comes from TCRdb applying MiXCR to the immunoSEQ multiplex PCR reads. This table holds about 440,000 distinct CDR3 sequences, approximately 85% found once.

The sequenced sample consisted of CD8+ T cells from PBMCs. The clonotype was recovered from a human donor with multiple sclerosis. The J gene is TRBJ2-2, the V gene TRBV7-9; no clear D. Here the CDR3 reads CAGSLNTGELFF. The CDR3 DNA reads TGTGCCGGAAGCCTGAACACCGGGGAGCTGTTTTTT.